This T cell receptor (beta chain) stems from a study of beta chain features in type 1 diabetes. Study results and caveats: Amplification by PCR could prefer shorter templates, with the same effect in patients and controls. All four CD4+ subsets from Type 1 diabetes patients carried moderately but significantly shorter TCRB CDR3s.

CDR3 length equals 13 residues. Per the germline V gene, CDR1 is MGHDK and CDR2 is SYGVNS. Trimming shortened V by 2 bases and J by 8 bases, and 10 bases separated the two germline ends. This clone came up a few times. Antigen specificity is unknown. Expressed TCRB transcripts were sequenced, since all the RNA that had been isolated was reverse transcribed. TCRdb's copy holds only in-frame clones and misses some; the assay was immunoSEQ multiplex PCR. In the table there are 150,000 to 200,000 clones, approximately 8% of which are singletons. The chain has TRBV25-1 and TRBJ2-4, with D perhaps TRBD1 (5 bases). The sequence derives from a man between 18 and 29 years old with type 1 diabetes. The sequencing sample was made of central memory CD4+ T cells from blood. The CDR3 DNA reads TGTGCCAGCAGTGAAGGGCAGGGTGACATTCAGTACTTC. This gives the protein CASSEGQGDIQYF.